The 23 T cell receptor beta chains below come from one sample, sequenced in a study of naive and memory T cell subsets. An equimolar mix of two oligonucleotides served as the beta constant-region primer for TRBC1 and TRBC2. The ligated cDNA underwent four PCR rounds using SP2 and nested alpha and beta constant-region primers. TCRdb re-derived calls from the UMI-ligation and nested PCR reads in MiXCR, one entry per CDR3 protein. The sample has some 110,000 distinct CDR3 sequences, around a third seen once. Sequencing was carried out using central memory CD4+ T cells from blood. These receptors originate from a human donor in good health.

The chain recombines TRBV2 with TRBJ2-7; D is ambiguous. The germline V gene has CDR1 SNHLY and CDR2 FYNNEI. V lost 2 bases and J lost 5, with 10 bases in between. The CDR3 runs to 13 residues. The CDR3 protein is CASSERGRHEQYF. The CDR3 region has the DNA TGTGCCAGCAGTGAACGAGGTCGCCACGAGCAGTACTTC.

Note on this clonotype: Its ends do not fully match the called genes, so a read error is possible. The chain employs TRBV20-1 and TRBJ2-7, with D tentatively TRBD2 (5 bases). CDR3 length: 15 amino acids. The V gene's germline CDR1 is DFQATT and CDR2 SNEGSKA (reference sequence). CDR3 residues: CSARVGSARDYEQYF. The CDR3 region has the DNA TGCAGTGCAAGAGTTGGCAGCGCGAGGGATTACGAGCAGTACTTC.

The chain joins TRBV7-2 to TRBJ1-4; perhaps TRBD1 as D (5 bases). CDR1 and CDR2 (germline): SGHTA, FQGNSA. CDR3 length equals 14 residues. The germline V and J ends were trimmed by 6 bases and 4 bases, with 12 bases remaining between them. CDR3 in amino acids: CASSYDSNNEKLFF. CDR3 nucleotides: TGTGCCAGCAGTTACGACAGCAATAATGAAAAACTGTTTTTT.

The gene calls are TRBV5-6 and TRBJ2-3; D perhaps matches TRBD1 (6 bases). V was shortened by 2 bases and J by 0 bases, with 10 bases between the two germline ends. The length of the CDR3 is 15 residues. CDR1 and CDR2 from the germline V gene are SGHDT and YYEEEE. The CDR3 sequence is CASSFGQTSTDTQYF. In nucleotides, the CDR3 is TGTGCCAGCAGCTTTGGACAGACTAGCACAGATACGCAGTATTTT.

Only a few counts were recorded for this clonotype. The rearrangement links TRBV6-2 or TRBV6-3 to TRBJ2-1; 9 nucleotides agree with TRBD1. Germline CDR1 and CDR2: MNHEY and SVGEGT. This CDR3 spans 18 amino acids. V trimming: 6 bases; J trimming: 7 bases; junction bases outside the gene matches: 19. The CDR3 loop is CASSRVRGQGIRLNEQFF. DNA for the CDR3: TGTGCCAGCAGCCGAGTCCGGGGACAGGGAATTAGGTTGAATGAGCAGTTCTTC.

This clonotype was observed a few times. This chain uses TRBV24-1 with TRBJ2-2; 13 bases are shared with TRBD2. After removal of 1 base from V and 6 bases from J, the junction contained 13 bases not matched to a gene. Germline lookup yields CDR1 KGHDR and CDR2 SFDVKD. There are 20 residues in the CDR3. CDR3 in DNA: TGTGCCACCAGTGATTTTTGGGGGACTAGCGGGATCTCCGGACCCGGGGAGCTGTTTTTT. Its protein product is CATSDFWGTSGISGPGELFF.

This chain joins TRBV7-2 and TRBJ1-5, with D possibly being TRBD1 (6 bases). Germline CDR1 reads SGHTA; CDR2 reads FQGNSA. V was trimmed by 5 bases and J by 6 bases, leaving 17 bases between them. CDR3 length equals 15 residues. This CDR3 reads CASSEIQGKVQPQHF. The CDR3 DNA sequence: TGTGCCAGCAGCGAAATACAGGGAAAGGTTCAGCCCCAGCATTTT.

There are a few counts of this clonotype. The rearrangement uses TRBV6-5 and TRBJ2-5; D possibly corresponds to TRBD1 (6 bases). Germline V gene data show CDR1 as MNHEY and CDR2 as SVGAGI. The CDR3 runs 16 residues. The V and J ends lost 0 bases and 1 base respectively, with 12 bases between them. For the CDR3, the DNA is TGTGCCAGCAGTTACTCCGGGACAAGGGGCCAAGAGACCCAGTACTTC. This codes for CASSYSGTRGQETQYF.

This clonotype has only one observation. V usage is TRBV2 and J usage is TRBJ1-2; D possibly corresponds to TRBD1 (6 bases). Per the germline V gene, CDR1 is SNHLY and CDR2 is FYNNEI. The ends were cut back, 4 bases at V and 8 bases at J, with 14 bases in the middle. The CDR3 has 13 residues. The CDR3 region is CASSARAGVGYTF. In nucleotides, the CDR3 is TGTGCCAGCAGTGCCAGGGCAGGGGTCGGCTACACCTTC.

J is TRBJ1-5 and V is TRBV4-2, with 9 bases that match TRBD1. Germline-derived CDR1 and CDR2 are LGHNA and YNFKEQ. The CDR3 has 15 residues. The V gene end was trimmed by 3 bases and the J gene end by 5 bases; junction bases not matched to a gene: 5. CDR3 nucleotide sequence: TGTGCCAGCAGCCAGGGGACAGGGAGGGATCAGCCCCAGCATTTT. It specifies CASSQGTGRDQPQHF.

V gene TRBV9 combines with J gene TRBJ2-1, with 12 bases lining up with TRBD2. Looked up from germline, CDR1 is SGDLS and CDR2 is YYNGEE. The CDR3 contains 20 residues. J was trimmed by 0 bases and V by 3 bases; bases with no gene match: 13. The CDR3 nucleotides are TGTGCCAGCAGCGCCCAGCGACTAGCGGGAGAAAAAAGCTCCTACAATGAGCAGTTCTTC. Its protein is CASSAQRLAGEKSSYNEQFF. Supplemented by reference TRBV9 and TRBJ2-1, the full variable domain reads DSGVTQTPKHLITATGQRVTLRCSPRSGDLSVYWYQQSLDQGLQFLIQYYNGEERAKGNILERFSAQQFPDLHSELNLSSLELGDSALYFCASSAQRLAGEKSSYNEQFFGPGTRLTVL.

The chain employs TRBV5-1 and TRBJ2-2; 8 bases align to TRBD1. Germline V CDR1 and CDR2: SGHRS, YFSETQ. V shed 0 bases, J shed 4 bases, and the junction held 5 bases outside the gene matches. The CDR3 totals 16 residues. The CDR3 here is CASSLGAGTGTGELFF. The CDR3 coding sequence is TGCGCCAGCAGCTTGGGAGCAGGGACAGGCACCGGGGAGCTGTTTTTT. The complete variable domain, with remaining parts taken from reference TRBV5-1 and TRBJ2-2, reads KAGVTQTPRYLIKTRGQQVTLSCSPISGHRSVSWYQQTPGQGLQFLFEYFSETQRNKGNFPGRFSGRQFSNSRSEMNVSTLELGDSALYLCASSLGAGTGTGELFFGEGSRLTVL.

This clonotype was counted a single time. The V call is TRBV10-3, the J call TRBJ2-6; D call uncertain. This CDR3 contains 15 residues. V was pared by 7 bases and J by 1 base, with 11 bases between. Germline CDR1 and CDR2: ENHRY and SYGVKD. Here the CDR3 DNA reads TGTGCCATCAACCGCGGCGCGTCTGGGGCCAACGTCCTGACTTTC. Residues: CAINRGASGANVLTF.

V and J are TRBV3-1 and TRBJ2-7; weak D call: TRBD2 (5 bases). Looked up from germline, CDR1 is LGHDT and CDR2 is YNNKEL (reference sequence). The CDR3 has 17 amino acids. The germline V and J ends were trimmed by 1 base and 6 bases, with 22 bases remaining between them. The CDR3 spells CASSQVVLGGRRSEQYF. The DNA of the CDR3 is TGTGCCAGCAGCCAAGTCGTACTTGGCGGGCGACGGAGCGAGCAGTACTTC.

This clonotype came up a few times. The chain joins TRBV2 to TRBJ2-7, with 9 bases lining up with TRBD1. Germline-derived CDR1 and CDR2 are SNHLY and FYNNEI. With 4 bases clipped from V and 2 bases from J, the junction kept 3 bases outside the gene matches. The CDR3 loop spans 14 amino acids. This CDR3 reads CASSVDRGPYEQYF. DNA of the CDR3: TGTGCCAGCAGTGTGGACAGGGGTCCCTACGAGCAGTACTTC.

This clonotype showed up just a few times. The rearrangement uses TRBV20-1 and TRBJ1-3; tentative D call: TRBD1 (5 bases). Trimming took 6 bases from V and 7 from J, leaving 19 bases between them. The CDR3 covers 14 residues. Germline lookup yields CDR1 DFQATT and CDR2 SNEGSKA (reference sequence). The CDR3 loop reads CSAVPNRGRNTIYF. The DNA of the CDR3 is TGCAGTGCAGTCCCAAATAGGGGAAGGAACACCATATATTTT.

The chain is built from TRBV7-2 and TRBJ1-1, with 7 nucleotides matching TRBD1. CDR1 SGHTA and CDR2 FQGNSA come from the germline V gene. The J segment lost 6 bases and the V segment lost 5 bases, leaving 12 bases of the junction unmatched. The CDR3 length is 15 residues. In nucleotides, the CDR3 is TGTGCCAGCAGCCTCCAGGCCCAGGGGGGGGCTGAAGCTTTCTTT. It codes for CASSLQAQGGAEAFF.

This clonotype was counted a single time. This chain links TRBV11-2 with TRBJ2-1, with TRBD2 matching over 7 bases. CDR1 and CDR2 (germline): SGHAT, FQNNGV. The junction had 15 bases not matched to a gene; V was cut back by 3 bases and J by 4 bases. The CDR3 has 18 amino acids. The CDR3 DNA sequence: TGTGCCAGCAGCTTTCCGAAGGGCGGGAGCGCTAATTACAATGAGCAGTTCTTC. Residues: CASSFPKGGSANYNEQFF.

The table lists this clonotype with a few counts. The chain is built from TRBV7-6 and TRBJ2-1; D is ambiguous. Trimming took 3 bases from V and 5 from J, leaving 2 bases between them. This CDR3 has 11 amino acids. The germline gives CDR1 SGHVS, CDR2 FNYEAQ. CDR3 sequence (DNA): TGTGCCAGCAGCTTGAACAATGAGCAGTTCTTC. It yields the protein CASSLNNEQFF. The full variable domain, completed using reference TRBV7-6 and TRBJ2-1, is GAGVSQSPRYKVTKRGQDVALRCDPISGHVSLYWYRQALGQGPEFLTYFNYEAQQDKSGLPNDRFSAERPEGSISTLTIQRTEQRDSAMYRCASSLNNEQFFGPGTRLTVL.

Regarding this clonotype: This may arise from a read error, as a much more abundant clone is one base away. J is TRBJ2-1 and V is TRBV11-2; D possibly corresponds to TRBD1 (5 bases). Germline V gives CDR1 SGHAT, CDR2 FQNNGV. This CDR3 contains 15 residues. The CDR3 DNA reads TGTGCCAGCAGCTCGAACAGGCATGCCTACAATGAGCTGTTCTTC. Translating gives CASSSNRHAYNELFF.

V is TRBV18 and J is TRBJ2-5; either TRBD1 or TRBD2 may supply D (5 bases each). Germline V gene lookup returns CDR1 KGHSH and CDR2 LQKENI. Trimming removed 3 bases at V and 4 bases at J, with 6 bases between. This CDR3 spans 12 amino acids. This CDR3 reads CASSPGAETQYF. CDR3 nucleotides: TGTGCCAGCTCACCCGGGGCAGAGACCCAGTACTTC. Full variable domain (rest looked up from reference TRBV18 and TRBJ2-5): NAGVMQNPRHLVRRRGQEARLRCSPMKGHSHVYWYRQLPEEGLKFMVYLQKENIIDESGMPKERFSAEFPKEGPSILRIQQVVRGDSAAYFCASSPGAETQYFGPGTRLLVL.

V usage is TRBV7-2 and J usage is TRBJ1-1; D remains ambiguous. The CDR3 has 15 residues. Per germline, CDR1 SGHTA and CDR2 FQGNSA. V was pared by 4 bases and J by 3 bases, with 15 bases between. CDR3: CASSSEGRRDTEAFF. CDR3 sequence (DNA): TGTGCCAGCAGCTCGGAAGGCAGGAGGGACACTGAAGCTTTCTTT.

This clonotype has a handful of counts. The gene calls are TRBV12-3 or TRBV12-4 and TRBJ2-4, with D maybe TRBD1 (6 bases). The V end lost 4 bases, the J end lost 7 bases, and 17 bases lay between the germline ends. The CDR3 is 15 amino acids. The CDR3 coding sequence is TGTGCCAGCAGTTCGGACAGAACATCCCGCAACATTCAGTACTTC. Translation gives CASSSDRTSRNIQYF.